This T cell receptor beta chain stems from a study of shared clonotypes between healthy human individuals. Germline-derived CDR1 and CDR2 are SGHTA and FQGNSA. V was pared by 6 bases and J by 11 bases, with 19 bases between. There are 13 residues in the CDR3. Comments on this clone: Antigen specificity is unknown.

Overall study results and limits: Donor scarcity curtailed the genetic and exposure-history diversity represented herein. Estimated richness values were generally larger in naive subsets than in memory subsets.

Several immunoSEQ plates received, in even portions, the genomic DNA of each subset. As originally analysed: Filtering differed, since immunoSEQ gave only junction sequences and no quality scores. Method: immunoSEQ multiplex PCR; TCRdb's copy keeps in-frame clones and lacks some. D and trimming come from the DNA, and the V and J calls and clone size come from that table. The sample contains over a million clones, approximately 97% of which appear only once. The chain combines TRBV7-2 with TRBJ1-1; D may be TRBD1 (6 bases). Sequencing input: naive CD4+ T cells sorted from blood. As to subset: CD45RA+ positively selected. This sequence originates from a man aged 25 to 45 in good health. The CDR3 DNA is TGTGCCAGCAGACAACCTATAGGAGGGGGGGCTTTCTTT. Translation: CASRQPIGGGAFF. The full variable domain, its missing parts supplied by reference TRBV7-2 and TRBJ1-1, is GAGVSQSPSNKVTEKGKDVELRCDPISGHTALYWYRQSLGQGLEFLIYFQGNSAPDKSGLPSDRFSAERTGGSVSTLTIQRTQQEDSAVYLCASRQPIGGGAFFGQGTRLTVV.